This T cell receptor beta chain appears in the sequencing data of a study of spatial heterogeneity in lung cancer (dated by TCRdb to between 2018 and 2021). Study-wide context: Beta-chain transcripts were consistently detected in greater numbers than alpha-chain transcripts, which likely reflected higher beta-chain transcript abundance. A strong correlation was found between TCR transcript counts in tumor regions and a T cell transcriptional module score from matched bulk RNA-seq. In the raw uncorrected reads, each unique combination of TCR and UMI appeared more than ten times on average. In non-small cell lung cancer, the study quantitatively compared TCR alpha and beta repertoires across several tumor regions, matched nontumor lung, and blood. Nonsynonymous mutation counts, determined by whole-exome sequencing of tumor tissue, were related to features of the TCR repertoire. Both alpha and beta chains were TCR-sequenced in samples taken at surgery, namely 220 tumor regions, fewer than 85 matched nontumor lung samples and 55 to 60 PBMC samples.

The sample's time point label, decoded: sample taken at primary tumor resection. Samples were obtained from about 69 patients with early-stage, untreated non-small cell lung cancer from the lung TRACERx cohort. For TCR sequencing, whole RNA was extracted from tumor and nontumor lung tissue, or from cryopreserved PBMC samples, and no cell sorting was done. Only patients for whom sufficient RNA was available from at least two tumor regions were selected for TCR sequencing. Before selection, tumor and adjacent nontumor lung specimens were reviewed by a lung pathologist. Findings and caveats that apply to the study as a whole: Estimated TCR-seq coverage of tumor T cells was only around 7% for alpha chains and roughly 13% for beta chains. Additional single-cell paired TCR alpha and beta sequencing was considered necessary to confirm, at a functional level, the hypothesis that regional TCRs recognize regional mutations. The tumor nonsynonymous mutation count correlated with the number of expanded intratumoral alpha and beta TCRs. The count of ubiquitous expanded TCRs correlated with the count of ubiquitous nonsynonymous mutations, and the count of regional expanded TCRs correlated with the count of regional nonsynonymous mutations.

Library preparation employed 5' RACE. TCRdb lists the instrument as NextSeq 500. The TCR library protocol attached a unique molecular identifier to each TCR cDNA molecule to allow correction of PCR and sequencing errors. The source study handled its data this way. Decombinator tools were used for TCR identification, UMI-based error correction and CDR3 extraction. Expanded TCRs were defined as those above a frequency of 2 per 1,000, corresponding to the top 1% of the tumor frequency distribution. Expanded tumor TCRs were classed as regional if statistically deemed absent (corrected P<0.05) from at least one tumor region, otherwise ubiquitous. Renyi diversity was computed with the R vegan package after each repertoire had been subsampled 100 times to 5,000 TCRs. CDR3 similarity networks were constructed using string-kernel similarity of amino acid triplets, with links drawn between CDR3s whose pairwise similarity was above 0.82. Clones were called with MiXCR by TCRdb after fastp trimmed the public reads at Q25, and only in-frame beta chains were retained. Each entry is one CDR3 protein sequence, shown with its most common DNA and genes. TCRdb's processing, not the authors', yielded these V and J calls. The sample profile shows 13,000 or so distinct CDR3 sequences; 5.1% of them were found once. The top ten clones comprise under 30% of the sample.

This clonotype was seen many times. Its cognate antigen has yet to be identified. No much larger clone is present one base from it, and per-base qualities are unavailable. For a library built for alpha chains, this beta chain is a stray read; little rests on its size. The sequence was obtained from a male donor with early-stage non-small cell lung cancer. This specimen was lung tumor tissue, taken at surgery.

The CDR3 protein: CASTPLGDKETQYF. In nucleotides, the sequence is TGTGCCAGCACCCCCCTTGGGGATAAAGAGACCCAGTACTTC. The V and J segments used are TRBV7-2 and TRBJ2-5; the D gene is not confidently resolved. Trimming at the junction amounts to 7 bases on V and 3 bases on J, and the germline ends lie 15 bases apart. The CDR3 has 14 amino acids, counting the end cysteine and phenylalanine. Here the CDR3 DNA is all that survives: 42 bases in frame from base 1. The germline V gene encodes CDR1 SGHTA and CDR2 FQGNSA.